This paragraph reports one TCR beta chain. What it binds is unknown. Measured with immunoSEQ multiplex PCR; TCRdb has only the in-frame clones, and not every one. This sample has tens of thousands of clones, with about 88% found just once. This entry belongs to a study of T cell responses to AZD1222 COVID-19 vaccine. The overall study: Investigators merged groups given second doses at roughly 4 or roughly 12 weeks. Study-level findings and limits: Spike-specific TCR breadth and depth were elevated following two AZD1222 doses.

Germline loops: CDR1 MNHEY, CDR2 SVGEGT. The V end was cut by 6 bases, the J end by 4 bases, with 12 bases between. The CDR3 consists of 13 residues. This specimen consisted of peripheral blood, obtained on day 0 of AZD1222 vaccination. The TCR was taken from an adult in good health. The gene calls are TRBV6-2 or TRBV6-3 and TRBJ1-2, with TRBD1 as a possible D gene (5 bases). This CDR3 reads CASSFRGPYGYTF. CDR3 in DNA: TGTGCCAGCAGCTTTCGGGGACCCTATGGCTACACCTTC.